The rows below give T cell receptor beta chains drawn from one sample of a study of T cell responses to AZD1222 COVID-19 vaccine. Assay: immunoSEQ multiplex PCR; the TCRdb copy retains only in-frame clones and omits some. The sample holds tens of thousands of clones, 75% to 90% seen once. Material: peripheral blood, obtained 28 days after the second AZD1222 dose. The origin of the receptors is an adult who received the AZD1222 COVID-19 vaccine. The CDR3 runs from the conserved cysteine through the conserved F or W. A D gene is named only where the DNA matches it firmly. A clone size is listed for some rows: how often the clone was seen (once, few, many), or a class if it is expanded.

J gene: TRBJ2-7; clone size: NA; V gene: TRBV2; D gene: TRBD2; CDR3 DNA: TGTGCCAGCAGTGAAGGTCGGGCGGGAGACCGGGGGCAGTACTTC; CDR3 protein: CASSEGRAGDRGQYF
J gene: TRBJ2-3; clone size: NA; V gene: TRBV6-5; D gene: TRBD2; CDR3 DNA: TGTGCCAGCAGTTACAAGCGGGGGACCACAGATACGCAGTATTTT; CDR3 protein: CASSYKRGTTDTQYF
J gene: TRBJ2-5; clone size: NA; V gene: TRBV6-2/TRBV6-3; D gene: NA; CDR3 DNA: TGTGCCAGCAGTTACCCCCCCCGGACCCAGTACTTC; CDR3 protein: CASSYPPRTQYF
J gene: TRBJ2-5; clone size: NA; V gene: TRBV11-3; D gene: NA; CDR3 DNA: TGTGCCAGCAGCTTAAGTCAGGGACCCCAAGAGACCCAGTACTTC; CDR3 protein: CASSLSQGPQETQYF
J gene: TRBJ1-4; clone size: NA; V gene: TRBV6-5; D gene: NA; CDR3 DNA: TGTGCCAGCTCCCCGGCGGGGGCCCGAAATGAAAAACTGTTTTTT; CDR3 protein: CASSPAGARNEKLFF
J gene: TRBJ1-4; clone size: NA; V gene: TRBV4-1; D gene: NA; CDR3 DNA: TGCGCCAGCAGCCAAGACGGCCCATTTGGGACTAATGAAAAACTGTTTTTT; CDR3 protein: CASSQDGPFGTNEKLFF
J gene: TRBJ1-6; clone size: NA; V gene: TRBV7-6; D gene: NA; CDR3 DNA: TGTGCCAGCAGCCCGGACCCGATTAATTCACCCCTCCACTTT; CDR3 protein: CASSPDPINSPLHF
J gene: TRBJ1-2; clone size: NA; V gene: TRBV20-1; D gene: NA; CDR3 DNA: TGCAGTGCCCCGGAACAAAATGGCTACACCTTC; CDR3 protein: CSAPEQNGYTF
J gene: TRBJ2-5; clone size: NA; V gene: TRBV5-1; D gene: NA; CDR3 DNA: TGCGCCAGCAGCTTGGGGGTGGTTGAAGAGACCCAGTACTTC; CDR3 protein: CASSLGVVEETQYF
J gene: TRBJ1-5; clone size: NA; V gene: TRBV5-4; D gene: NA; CDR3 DNA: TGTGCCAGCAGCCGGGACGGTAATAGCAATCAGCCCCAGCATTTT; CDR3 protein: CASSRDGNSNQPQHF
J gene: TRBJ1-1; clone size: NA; V gene: TRBV5-1; D gene: NA; CDR3 DNA: TGCGCCAGCAGCTTGGATCGCCGGAGTCAGAACACTGAAGCTTTCTTT; CDR3 protein: CASSLDRRSQNTEAFF
J gene: TRBJ2-3; clone size: NA; V gene: TRBV5-4; D gene: NA; CDR3 DNA: TGTGCCAGCAGCTTATCAGCTGATACAGATACGCAGTATTTT; CDR3 protein: CASSLSADTDTQYF
J gene: TRBJ2-2; clone size: NA; V gene: TRBV11-3; D gene: TRBD1; CDR3 DNA: TGTGCCAGCAGCAAACAGGGGAGTCGGGCCGGGGAGCTGTTTTTT; CDR3 protein: CASSKQGSRAGELFF
J gene: TRBJ2-5; clone size: NA; V gene: TRBV6-2/TRBV6-3; D gene: TRBD2; CDR3 DNA: TGTGCCAGCAGTCTTCGCTGGGACTCGAGGACTAGCGGGAGTACGGCCCAGTACTTC; CDR3 protein: CASSLRWDSRTSGSTAQYF
J gene: TRBJ2-1; clone size: NA; V gene: TRBV11-2; D gene: TRBD2; CDR3 DNA: TGTGCCAGCAGCTGGGGGACTAGCGGGAGGGCCGGCCGGAAGAATGAGCAGTTCTTC; CDR3 protein: CASSWGTSGRAGRKNEQFF
J gene: TRBJ1-3; clone size: few; V gene: TRBV7-3; D gene: NA; CDR3 DNA: TGTGCCAGCAGCTTAGGCAGCTCTGGAAACACCATATATTTT; CDR3 protein: CASSLGSSGNTIYF
J gene: TRBJ1-5; clone size: NA; V gene: TRBV2; D gene: NA; CDR3 DNA: TGTGCCAGCAGTGAAAGGACGGCCTACACAAGCAATCAGCCCCAGCATTTT; CDR3 protein: CASSERTAYTSNQPQHF
J gene: TRBJ1-3; clone size: NA; V gene: TRBV7-2; D gene: TRBD1; CDR3 DNA: TGTGCCAGCAGCTCCAGTCCCGGGACAGGACCTGGAAACACCATATATTTT; CDR3 protein: CASSSSPGTGPGNTIYF
J gene: TRBJ2-2; clone size: NA; V gene: TRBV28; D gene: TRBD2; CDR3 DNA: TGTGCCAGCAGTTTAGGGCTAGCGGGGGGTGCCGGGGAGCTGTTTTTT; CDR3 protein: CASSLGLAGGAGELFF
J gene: TRBJ1-1; clone size: NA; V gene: TRBV20-1; D gene: TRBD1; CDR3 DNA: TGCAGTGCTAGGAGGGACAGTGAAGCTTTCTTT; CDR3 protein: CSARRDSEAFF
J gene: TRBJ2-2; clone size: few; V gene: TRBV10-1; D gene: TRBD1; CDR3 DNA: TGCGCCAGCAGTGAAGGGACAGGGGACACCGGGGAGCTGTTTTTT; CDR3 protein: CASSEGTGDTGELFF
J gene: TRBJ1-6; clone size: once; V gene: TRBV18; D gene: TRBD1; CDR3 DNA: TGTGCCAGCTCGCCGGGACAGGGGCGCTCCTATAATTCACCCCTCCACTTT; CDR3 protein: CASSPGQGRSYNSPLHF
J gene: TRBJ2-7; clone size: NA; V gene: TRBV18; D gene: TRBD2; CDR3 DNA: TGTGCCAGCTCACCACCGTCTTCGGGGGGGGACGAGCAGTACTTC; CDR3 protein: CASSPPSSGGDEQYF
J gene: TRBJ1-2; clone size: NA; V gene: TRBV19; D gene: NA; CDR3 DNA: TGTGCCAGTAACGACAGGCCTAACTATGGCTACACCTTC; CDR3 protein: CASNDRPNYGYTF
J gene: TRBJ2-5; clone size: NA; V gene: TRBV3-1/TRBV3-2; D gene: NA; CDR3 DNA: TGTGCCAGCAGCCAAGCTGGGACCGAAGAGACCCAGTACTTC; CDR3 protein: CASSQAGTEETQYF